The 28 T cell receptor beta chains below were found in one sample sequenced in a study of blood T cell repertoires in COVID-19. The assay was immunoSEQ multiplex PCR, and TCRdb's table has in-frame clones only and misses some. This table holds around 100,000 clones, around nine tenths found once. Material for sequencing was peripheral blood. These receptors originate from an older man with acute or convalescent COVID-19.

This clone was seen once. The rearrangement joins TRBV5-1 to TRBJ2-1; no clear D gene. Trimming took off 5 bases at V and 0 bases at J, with 9 bases between the two ends. This CDR3 is 14 amino acids long. Germline CDR1 reads SGHRS; CDR2 reads YFSETQ. CDR3 residues: CASRQQSSYNEQFF. For the CDR3, the DNA is TGCGCCAGCAGACAGCAGAGCTCCTACAATGAGCAGTTCTTC.

The rearrangement joins TRBV6-1 to TRBJ2-7, with 7 bases identical to TRBD2. J gave up 2 bases and V 0 bases, and 4 bases lay outside the gene matches. The CDR3 extends over 15 amino acids. The germline V gene has CDR1 MNHNS and CDR2 SASEGT. CDR3 region: CASSEARGSTYEQYF. CDR3 in DNA: TGTGCCAGCAGTGAAGCTCGCGGGAGTACCTACGAGCAGTACTTC.

V is TRBV29-1 and J is TRBJ2-7, with D tentatively TRBD1 (6 bases). CDR3 length equals 11 residues. V lost 7 bases and J 6 bases, leaving 13 bases between the germline ends. Germline lookup yields CDR1 SQVTM and CDR2 ANQGSEA. CDR3 region: CSGAQGSEQYF. The CDR3, as DNA: TGCAGCGGAGCCCAGGGGAGCGAGCAGTACTTC.

The table lists this clone with a few counts. This sequence joins TRBV9 and TRBJ2-3; perhaps TRBD2 as D (6 bases). Germline CDR1 reads SGDLS; CDR2 reads YYNGEE. V dropped 4 bases and J dropped 2 bases, with 17 bases sitting between them. There are 16 residues in the CDR3. This CDR3 is CASSPAGGSSTDTQYF. CDR3 sequence (DNA): TGTGCCAGCAGCCCCGCCGGGGGATCCTCCACAGATACGCAGTATTTT.

The gene calls are TRBV27 and TRBJ1-5; 7 nucleotides match TRBD1. The germline V gene encodes CDR1 MNHEY and CDR2 SMNVEV (reference sequence). CDR3 length equals 17 residues. V gave up 2 bases and J gave up 1 base; unmatched junction bases: 8. The CDR3 spells CASSLAQGVRSNQPQHF. The DNA of the CDR3 is TGTGCCAGCAGTTTAGCTCAGGGGGTGCGGAGCAATCAGCCCCAGCATTTT.

J is TRBJ1-4 and V is TRBV5-1, with 9 bases identical to TRBD1. Germline V gene sequence: CDR1 SGHRS, CDR2 YFSETQ. This CDR3 contains 14 residues. The V segment lost 7 bases and the J segment 5 bases; nucleotides outside the gene matches: 6. The CDR3, as DNA: TGCGCCAGCCGGGCAGGGACAGGGAATGAAAAACTGTTTTTT. Amino acid sequence: CASRAGTGNEKLFF.

The chain recombines TRBV25-1 with TRBJ2-3; 10 positions agree with TRBD1. Germline CDR1 reads MGHDK; CDR2 reads SYGVNS. This CDR3 has 16 residues. The trim removed 5 bases at V and 6 bases at J, leaving 11 bases unmatched. The CDR3 is CASSTKRGTGVDTQYF. The CDR3, as DNA: TGTGCCAGCAGTACAAAAAGGGGGACAGGGGTGGATACGCAGTATTTT. Filled out from reference TRBV25-1 and TRBJ2-3, the complete variable domain reads EADIYQTPRYLVIGTGKKITLECSQTMGHDKMYWYQQDPGMELHLIHYSYGVNSTEKGDLSSESTVSRIRTEHFPLTLESARPSHTSQYLCASSTKRGTGVDTQYFGPGTRLTVL.

The chain employs TRBV11-3 and TRBJ1-2, with D possibly being TRBD1 (5 bases). Germline-derived CDR1 and CDR2 are SGHNT and YENEEA. V gave up 2 bases and J gave up 7 bases, with 17 bases separating them. CDR3 size: 15 residues. The CDR3 region is CASSLRSAAGPGYTF. CDR3 coding DNA: TGTGCCAGCAGCTTAAGATCTGCGGCAGGGCCTGGCTACACCTTC. The whole variable domain, filled in from reference TRBV11-3 and TRBJ1-2, reads EAGVVQSPRYKIIEKKQPVAFWCNPISGHNTLYWYLQNLGQGPELLIRYENEEAVDDSQLPKDRFSAERLKGVDSTLKIQPAELGDSAVYLCASSLRSAAGPGYTFGSGTRLTVV.

The chain links TRBV14 to TRBJ2-3; 11 bases match TRBD2. V shed 2 bases, J shed 5 bases, and the junction held 6 bases outside the gene matches. CDR3 size: 16 residues. CDR1 is SGHDN and CDR2 is FVKESK in the germline V gene. CDR3 in amino acids: CASSQTSGSARDTQYF. CDR3 DNA sequence: TGTGCCAGCAGCCAAACTAGCGGGAGTGCCAGAGATACGCAGTATTTT. Variable domain in full (rest from reference TRBV14 and TRBJ2-3): EAGVTQFPSHSVIEKGQTVTLRCDPISGHDNLYWYRRVMGKEIKFLLHFVKESKQDESGMPNNRFLAERTGGTYSTLKVQPAELEDSGVYFCASSQTSGSARDTQYFGPGTRLTVL.

The V call is TRBV7-2, the J call TRBJ2-1, with D perhaps matching TRBD2 (5 bases). CDR3 length: 18 amino acids. V lost 2 bases and J 0 bases, leaving 17 bases between the germline ends. From germline, CDR1 is SGHTA and CDR2 FQGNSA. In nucleotides, the CDR3 is TGTGCCAGCAGCTTAACGGGCGGGCGTCCTAGCTCCTACAATGAGCAGTTCTTC. It codes for CASSLTGGRPSSYNEQFF. The variable domain in full, with the rest retrieved from reference TRBV7-2 and TRBJ2-1, is GAGVSQSPSNKVTEKGKDVELRCDPISGHTALYWYRQSLGQGLEFLIYFQGNSAPDKSGLPSDRFSAERTGGSVSTLTIQRTQQEDSAVYLCASSLTGGRPSSYNEQFFGPGTRLTVL.

The V and J genes are TRBV19 and TRBJ1-2; D may be TRBD1 (5 bases). This CDR3 region has 14 residues. Germline-derived CDR1 and CDR2 are LNHDA and SQIVND (reference sequence). Trimming removed 4 bases at V and 8 bases at J, with 17 bases between. CDR3 DNA: TGTGCCAGTAGTACACGGACACCCAACGGCGGCTACACCTTC. It specifies CASSTRTPNGGYTF.

This clone has just a few counts. The chain joins TRBV7-6 to TRBJ1-3; D remains ambiguous. V was cut by 2 bases and J by 5 bases, with 19 bases left in between. In germline, CDR1 is SGHVS, CDR2 FNYEAQ. This CDR3 has 17 amino acids. CDR3 region: CASSLKSGGRARNTIYF. As DNA, the CDR3 is TGTGCCAGCAGCTTAAAATCAGGAGGACGGGCACGAAACACCATATATTTT.

Turning to this clone: Here the CDR3 omits its conserved ending phenylalanine or tryptophan, so a read error is the likely source. The limits of the CDR3 on the DNA are not certain, so only TCRdb's listed CDR3 is given. This chain links TRBV6-4 with TRBJ2-3; the table gives TRBD1 as D, unverified against the DNA. From germline, CDR1 is MRHNA and CDR2 SNTAGT. The CDR3 has 12 amino acids, counting both end residues. The CDR3 here is CASSGGPRHRER.

The genes are TRBV29-1 and TRBJ1-1; no clear D gene. Germline V gives CDR1 SQVTM, CDR2 ANQGSEA. V lost 0 bases, J lost 7 bases, and 18 bases lay in between. The CDR3 runs 15 residues. CDR3 region: CSVEDLIGGALEAFF. CDR3 DNA: TGCAGCGTTGAAGATCTAATCGGCGGAGCCCTTGAAGCTTTCTTT.

In this sample, this clone turned up a few times. V gene TRBV2 combines with J gene TRBJ2-2, with 8 bases that match TRBD1. Germline CDR1 and CDR2: SNHLY and FYNNEI. The CDR3 length is 14 residues. V was clipped by 7 bases and J by 1 base; unmatched bases: 2. CDR3 sequence (DNA): TGTGCCAGCAAAGGACAGGGGAACACCGGGGAGCTGTTTTTT. It translates to CASKGQGNTGELFF.

This clone was recorded a few times. The rearrangement uses TRBV24-1 and TRBJ2-3; 7 bases fit TRBD2. The V segment lost 8 bases and the J segment 4 bases; nucleotides outside the gene matches: 8. This CDR3 has 14 amino acids. The germline V gene has CDR1 KGHDR and CDR2 SFDVKD. The CDR3 coding sequence is TGTGCCACCATGGAACCAGGGAGGGCAGATACGCAGTATTTT. Protein: CATMEPGRADTQYF.

This chain links TRBV6-2 or TRBV6-3 with TRBJ2-2; D is unclear. CDR3 length: 16 residues. The germline CDR1 and CDR2 sequences are MNHEY and SVGEGT. V shed 1 base and J shed 1 base, with 10 bases lying between them. DNA of the CDR3: TGTGCCAGCAGTTACTATCGCGGAAGGAACACCGGGGAGCTGTTTTTT. Translating gives CASSYYRGRNTGELFF.

The chain couples TRBV7-2 to TRBJ2-7, with no clear D. This CDR3 region has 14 residues. Germline V CDR1 and CDR2: SGHTA, FQGNSA. With 1 base removed from V and 3 bases from J, the gap between germline ends came to 10 bases. The CDR3 sequence: CASSLDGRFYEQYF. In DNA form, the CDR3 reads TGTGCCAGCAGCTTAGATGGCCGATTCTACGAGCAGTACTTC.

This chain joins TRBV28 and TRBJ1-1; 7 nucleotides match TRBD1. The CDR3 totals 13 residues. Germline V lookup: CDR1 MDHEN, CDR2 SYDVKM. V lost 6 bases and J lost 0; bases outside the gene matches: 1. The CDR3 is CASRGTVNTEAFF. CDR3 bases: TGTGCCAGCAGGGGGACAGTGAACACTGAAGCTTTCTTT.

The chain couples TRBV28 to TRBJ1-5; D not resolved. Trimming shortened V by 7 bases and J by 0 bases, and 13 bases separated the two germline ends. The CDR3 sequence is 15 residues long. CDR1 and CDR2 (germline): MDHEN, SYDVKM. The CDR3 nucleotides are TGTGCCAGCACCGCTCCGAGTTATAGCAATCAGCCCCAGCATTTT. Residues: CASTAPSYSNQPQHF.

This clone was seen a few times. The chain employs TRBV28 and TRBJ2-2, with TRBD1 as a possible D gene (5 bases). The CDR3 sequence is 17 residues long. Germline values: CDR1 MDHEN, CDR2 SYDVKM. V gave up 2 bases and J gave up 0 bases, with 13 bases separating them. CDR3 coding DNA: TGTGCCAGCAGTTTAGGGTTGGGGCGCCCGAACACCGGGGAGCTGTTTTTT. Encoded protein: CASSLGLGRPNTGELFF. The full variable domain, rest sourced from reference TRBV28 and TRBJ2-2, is DVKVTQSSRYLVKRTGEKVFLECVQDMDHENMFWYRQDPGLGLRLIYFSYDVKMKEKGDIPEGYSVSREKKERFSLILESASTNQTSMYLCASSLGLGRPNTGELFFGEGSRLTVL.

This clone has a handful of counts. V and J are TRBV25-1 and TRBJ2-7, with 8 bases aligning to TRBD1. With V trimmed by 2 bases and J by 6 bases, 9 bases remained unmatched. This CDR3 contains 15 residues. The V gene's germline CDR1 is MGHDK and CDR2 SYGVNS. The CDR3, as DNA: TGTGCCAGCAGTGAACAGGGGGCGCGAATCGGCGAGCAGTACTTC. It translates to CASSEQGARIGEQYF.

This clone occurred once. V and J are TRBV11-2 and TRBJ2-7, with TRBD2 matching 8 bases. CDR1 and CDR2 from the germline V gene are SGHAT and FQNNGV. V lost 5 bases to trimming and J lost 9 bases; unmatched junction nucleotides: 15. This CDR3 comprises 15 residues. The CDR3 nucleotides read TGTGCCAGCAGCCGGACTAGCAAAGATTCCTTCGGGCAGTACTTC. Amino acid sequence: CASSRTSKDSFGQYF.

Comments on this clone: Other DNA sequences in this specimen translate into the identical CDR3. J is TRBJ2-3 and V is TRBV18; D is possibly TRBD2 (5 bases). Germline V gene sequence: CDR1 KGHSH, CDR2 LQKENI. Deletions cut 6 bases from V and 3 bases from J, with 10 bases between. This CDR3 region has 13 residues. The CDR3, as DNA: TGTGCCAGCTCGCTGCCGGGGACAGATACGCAGTATTTT. This sequence encodes CASSLPGTDTQYF. Using reference TRBV18 and TRBJ2-3 for the parts outside the CDR3, the full variable domain is NAGVMQNPRHLVRRRGQEARLRCSPMKGHSHVYWYRQLPEEGLKFMVYLQKENIIDESGMPKERFSAEFPKEGPSILRIQQVVRGDSAAYFCASSLPGTDTQYFGPGTRLTVL.

This chain uses TRBV7-9 with TRBJ2-7, with D perhaps TRBD1 (5 bases). There are 14 residues in the CDR3. Between the trimmed V and J ends, which lost 5 bases and 3 bases, there was a span of 14 bases. Germline CDR1 is SEHNR and CDR2 is FQNEAQ (reference sequence). This chain's CDR3 is CASSPRGQGYEQYF. The DNA of the CDR3 is TGTGCCAGCAGCCCTAGGGGCCAGGGCTACGAGCAGTACTTC.

The chain combines TRBV28 with TRBJ2-7, with a weak D call TRBD2 (7 bases). V shed 6 bases and J shed 2 bases, with 20 bases lying between them. Germline loops: CDR1 MDHEN, CDR2 SYDVKM. The CDR3 has 16 residues. CDR3 protein: CASRNGGRSSPYEQYF. CDR3 DNA: TGTGCCAGCAGGAACGGGGGGCGATCCTCTCCCTACGAGCAGTACTTC.

The V gene is TRBV29-1, the J gene TRBJ2-3; 10 bases are a match to TRBD2. Germline lookup yields CDR1 SQVTM and CDR2 ANQGSEA. V lost 5 bases to trimming and J lost 1 base; unmatched junction nucleotides: 9. This CDR3 comprises 16 residues. CDR3 nucleotides: TGCAGCGTTTCTCAAGCGGGGGGGCGTCGCACAGATACGCAGTATTTT. Protein: CSVSQAGGRRTDTQYF.

The chain carries TRBV7-8 and TRBJ2-2; tentative D call: TRBD1 (5 bases). This CDR3 comprises 14 residues. Germline CDR1 SGHVS, CDR2 FQNEAQ. Trimming removed 0 bases at V and 3 bases at J, with 5 bases between. DNA of the CDR3: TGTGCCAGCAGCTTAGCCAGGGACACCGGGGAGCTGTTTTTT. Residues: CASSLARDTGELFF.